This T cell receptor beta chain was identified during a study of blood T cells in healthy people across ages. With respect to this clonotype: A much larger clone sits a single nucleotide away, making a read error possible.

Germline V gene data show CDR1 as MDHEN and CDR2 as SYDVKM. The CDR3 covers 14 residues. Primers used in a second PCR of roughly 6 to 11 cycles were a sample-barcoded 5' primer and a J-beta primer mix. TCRdb processed the 5' RACE reads anew with MiXCR; each CDR3 protein has one entry. The sample gives a few hundred thousand distinct CDR3 sequences, about 26% of which show up once; approximately 3.7% is in the top ten. PBMCs, at least 6.5 million per sample, were isolated. Separately, the same data were catalogued under a study of T cells of mothers and their children. From that paper: There were no persistent microchimeric T cell clones detected.

The material sequenced was blood. The source of this sequence is a boy aged 2 to 10 in good health. V usage is TRBV28 and J usage is TRBJ1-5, with 9 bases fitting TRBD1. In DNA, the CDR3 is TGTGCCAGCAGTTTGGACAGGGGCAATCAGTCCCAGCATTTT. Translation: CASSLDRGNQSQHF.